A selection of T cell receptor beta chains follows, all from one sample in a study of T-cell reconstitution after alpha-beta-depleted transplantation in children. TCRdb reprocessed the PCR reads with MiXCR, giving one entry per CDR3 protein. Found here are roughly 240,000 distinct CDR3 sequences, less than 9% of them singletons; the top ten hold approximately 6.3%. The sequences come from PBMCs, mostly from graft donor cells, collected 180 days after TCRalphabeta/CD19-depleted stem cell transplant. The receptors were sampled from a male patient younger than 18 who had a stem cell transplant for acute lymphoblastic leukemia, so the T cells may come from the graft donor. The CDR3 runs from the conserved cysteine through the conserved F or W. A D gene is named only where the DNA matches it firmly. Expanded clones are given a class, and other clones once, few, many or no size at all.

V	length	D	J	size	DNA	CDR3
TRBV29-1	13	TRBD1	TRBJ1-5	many	TGCGCGGCACAGGGGAATAGCAATCAGCCCCAGCATTTT	CAAQGNSNQPQHF
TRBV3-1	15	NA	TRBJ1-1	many	TGTGCCAGCAGCTTGCACGGAAATAGACCCACTGAAGCTTTCTTT	CASSLHGNRPTEAFF
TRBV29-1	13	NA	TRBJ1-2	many	TGCAGCGTCGATGAGAGGCAAAACCTTGGCTACACCTTC	CSVDERQNLGYTF
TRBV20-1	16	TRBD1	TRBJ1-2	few	TGCAGTGCTAGAACCCGACAGGGCCCTCTTAACTATGGCTACACCTTC	CSARTRQGPLNYGYTF
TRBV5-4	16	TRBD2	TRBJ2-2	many	TGTGCCAGCAGCTTCGGCGGGGGGTCGAACACCGGGGAGCTGTTTTTT	CASSFGGGSNTGELFF
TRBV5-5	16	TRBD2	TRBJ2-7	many	TGTGCCAGCAGCTTCGCACCGGGACTAGCCTTCTACGAGCAGTACTTC	CASSFAPGLAFYEQYF
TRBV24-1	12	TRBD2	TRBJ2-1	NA	TGTGCCAACCGGGACTACCTCAATGAGCAGTTCTTC	CANRDYLNEQFF
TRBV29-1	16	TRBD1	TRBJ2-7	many	TGCAGCGTTGAGACCGGCCCCGGGACAGGGTCCTACGAGCAGTACTTC	CSVETGPGTGSYEQYF
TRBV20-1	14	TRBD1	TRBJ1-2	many	TGCAGTGCTACCAGGCAGGGGGCTAACTATGGCTACACCTTC	CSATRQGANYGYTF
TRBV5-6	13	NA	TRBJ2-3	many	TGTGCCAGCAGCCTCCGGGAAGCAGATACGCAGTATTTT	CASSLREADTQYF
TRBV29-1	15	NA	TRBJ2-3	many	TGCAGCGTTGAAGTTAAAAGGATTTCAGCTGATACGCAGTATTTT	CSVEVKRISADTQYF
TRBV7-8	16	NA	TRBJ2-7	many	TGTGCCAGCAGCTTAGGGTCTTCTGGGGGCCCCTACGAGCAGTACTTC	CASSLGSSGGPYEQYF
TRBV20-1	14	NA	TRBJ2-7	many	TGCAGTGCTAGACGGGGGACTCTCTCCTACGAGCAGTACTTC	CSARRGTLSYEQYF
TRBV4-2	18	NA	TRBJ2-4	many	TGTGCCAGCAGCCAACCCCCCTCCAGGCAAGGGCCGGGAAACATTCAGTACTTC	CASSQPPSRQGPGNIQYF
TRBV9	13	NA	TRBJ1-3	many	TGTGCCAGCAGCGTAGCGGGGGCAAACACCATATATTTT	CASSVAGANTIYF
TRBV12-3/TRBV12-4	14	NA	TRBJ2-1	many	TGTGCCAGCAGTTTAGGACAGGTTTACAATGAGCAGTTCTTC	CASSLGQVYNEQFF
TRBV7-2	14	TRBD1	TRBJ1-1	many	TGTGCCAGCAGCCACAGGGGGCTTAACACTGAAGCTTTCTTT	CASSHRGLNTEAFF
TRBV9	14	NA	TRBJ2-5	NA	TGTGCCAGCAGCGTCAGGGCACGCCAAGAGACCCAGTACTTC	CASSVRARQETQYF
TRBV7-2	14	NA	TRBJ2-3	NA	TGTGCCAGCAGCTTAGGAGGAGGTACAAATACGCAGTATTTT	CASSLGGGTNTQYF
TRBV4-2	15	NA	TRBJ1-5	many	TGTGCCAGCAGCCAGACCCAGGGAAAAAATCAGCCCCAGCATTTT	CASSQTQGKNQPQHF
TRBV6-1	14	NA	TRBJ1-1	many	TGTGCCAGCATCCCGCGCAGAGGGAACACTGAAGCTTTCTTT	CASIPRRGNTEAFF
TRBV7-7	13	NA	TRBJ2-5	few	TGTGCTAGCAGCTTAGCCCTGGGAGAGACCCAGTACTTC	CASSLALGETQYF
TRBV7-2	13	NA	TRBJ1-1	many	TGTGCCAGCAGCTCCGGTATGAACACTGAAGCTTTCTTT	CASSSGMNTEAFF
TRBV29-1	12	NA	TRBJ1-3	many	TGCAGCGTTGACAGGGGTGGAAACACCATATATTTT	CSVDRGGNTIYF
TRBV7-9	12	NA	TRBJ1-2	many	TGTGCCAGCAGCCCGCCTTTCGTTGGCTACACCTTC	CASSPPFVGYTF
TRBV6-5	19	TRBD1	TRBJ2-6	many	TGTGCCAGCAGTTACGAGGGGACAGGATCCCGCTCTGGGGCCAACGTCCTGACTTTC	CASSYEGTGSRSGANVLTF